This T cell receptor (beta chain) was sequenced for a study of T-cell reconstitution after alpha-beta-depleted transplantation in children. Study-wide results and caveats: There were reportedly several hundred expanded graft clones from which alpha-beta T cells came about two months after transplant. Once a year had passed after transplant, T-cell counts and diversity came mostly from newly produced T cells. From surviving recipient T cells and thymic progenitors came the high day-60 TCRbeta diversity observed in some patients.

V dropped 1 base and J dropped 6; count of bases not matched to a gene: 8. The CDR3 has 17 amino acids. Germline-derived CDR1 and CDR2 are LGHNA and YSLEER. Preparation of the TCRbeta library was carried out with unique molecular identifiers. TCRdb recomputed calls from the PCR reads with MiXCR, one row per CDR3 protein. The sample lists a few hundred thousand distinct CDR3 sequences, 10% to 15% seen once, with around 2% in the top ten. Of note for this clonotype: Antigen specificity is unknown.

The source was PBMCs, mostly from graft donor cells, collected 360 days after TCRalphabeta/CD19-depleted stem cell transplant. The clonotype comes from a male patient between 10 and 17 years old who had a stem cell transplant for acute myeloid leukemia, so the T cells may come from the graft donor. The rearrangement links TRBV4-3 to TRBJ2-2; TRBD2 matches at 10 bases. CDR3 region: CASSQGLLAGAAGELFF. The CDR3 region has the DNA TGCGCCAGCAGCCAAGGGTTGCTAGCGGGAGCCGCCGGGGAGCTGTTTTTT.